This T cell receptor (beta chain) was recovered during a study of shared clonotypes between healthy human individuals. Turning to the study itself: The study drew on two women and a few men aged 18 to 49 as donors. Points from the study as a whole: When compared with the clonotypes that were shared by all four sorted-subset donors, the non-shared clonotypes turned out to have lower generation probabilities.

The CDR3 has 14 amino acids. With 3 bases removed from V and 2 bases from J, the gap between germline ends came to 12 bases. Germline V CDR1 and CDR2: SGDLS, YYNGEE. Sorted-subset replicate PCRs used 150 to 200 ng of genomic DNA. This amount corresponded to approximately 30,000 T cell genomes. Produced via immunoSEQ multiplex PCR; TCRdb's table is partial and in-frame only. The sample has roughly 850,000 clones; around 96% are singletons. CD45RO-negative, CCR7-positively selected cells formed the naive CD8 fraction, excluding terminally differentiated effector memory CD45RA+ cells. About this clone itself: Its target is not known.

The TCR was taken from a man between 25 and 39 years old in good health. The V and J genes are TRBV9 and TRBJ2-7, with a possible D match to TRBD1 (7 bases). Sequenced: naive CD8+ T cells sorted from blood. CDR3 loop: CASSGRDSPYEQYF. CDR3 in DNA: TGTGCCAGCAGCGGGAGGGACAGCCCCTACGAGCAGTACTTC.